What follows describes a single T cell receptor beta chain. The antigen it binds to is not known. Base qualities are not recorded, but no much larger clone differs from it by a single base. CDR1 and CDR2 (MDHEN, SYDVKM) derive from the germline V gene. Including cysteine and phenylalanine, the CDR3 has 16 amino acids. Left in the record is the CDR3 DNA by itself, 48 bases read in frame from the first base. Germline trimming: 2 bases from V, 2 bases from J; junction bases outside gene matches: 6. The data belong to a study of T cell responses to AZD1222 COVID-19 vaccine (dated by TCRdb to the early 2020s). Background on the whole study: AZD1222 recipients with second doses at about 4 weeks or about 12 weeks were pooled, because spike-specific TCR depth and breadth did not differ between schedules. Enrollment into the trials was organized by age into subgroups of 18-55, 56-69 and 70-plus years, and those subgroups contained around 150, 28 and 57 TCR-sequenced participants, respectively. TCR sequencing covered 233 trial participants: 207 given two doses of AZD1222 and some 25 given two doses of MenACWY control vaccine.

The CDR3 regions of human TCRbeta chains were analyzed by immunosequencing. As for how the authors treated the data: TCRs in the repertoires were matched against a reference library of SARS-CoV-2-specific TCRs that had been generated with the MIRA antigen-specificity platform. Breadth meant the fraction of unique TCRs that were SARS-CoV-2-associated, whereas depth meant the fraction of total T cells that were SARS-CoV-2-associated. Using the MIRA data, each spike-specific TCR was assigned both to the spike region to which the TCR was reactive and to a CD4 or CD8 class. Log10-transformed breadth and depth values were compared by one-way ANOVA with Sidak's multiple comparisons tests. TCRdb obtained this table from immuneACCESS and retained in-frame rearrangements with V and J assigned. These tables miss some clones; where compared with another copy, unresolved V genes account for less than half of the shortfall, and the remainder is unexplained. The V and J calls and clone size were taken over from that table, and D and trimming were inferred from the DNA. This sample is represented by over 100,000 clones; approximately 90% of them were singletons. Jointly, the top ten make up about 5% of the sample.

The intended sense of this specimen's time point label: baseline before first vaccination. Vaccinee samples came from UK trials COV001 and COV002, including a single-blind randomized controlled phase 2/3 trial of AZD1222 (ChAdOx1 nCoV-19) in healthy adults. For TCRbeta chain sequencing, PBMC samples were collected from trial participants at day 0 and at day 28 after the second dose. General findings and caveats noted by the study authors: Nearly half of unique spike-specific TCRs reportedly recognized epitopes outside regions mutated in the B.1.351 and B.1.1.7 variants. Participants were mostly white British and included more females than males, and it was suggested by the authors that clonal diversity may have been underestimated. The vaccine-associated CD4 TCRs covered the entire spike protein, and the dominant responses fell in regions 160-218 and 743-854. Because no samples from the day 14 peak response were available, repertoires could be characterized only after the peak T cell response. Conclusions about previously exposed vaccinees were limited because only six AZD1222 recipients were SARS-CoV-2 seropositive at baseline. After two AZD1222 doses, both the breadth and the depth of spike-specific TCRs were significantly higher than at day 0 and than in MenACWY recipients. The 56-69-year group was small, and its depth increase did not reach significance, likely because of low power.

This receptor was obtained from an adult in good health. The sequenced sample was peripheral blood, obtained on day 0 of AZD1222 vaccination. The chain is assembled from TRBV28 and TRBJ2-3; TRBD2 aligns with 8 central bases. The DNA is as follows: TGTGCCAGCAGTTTACAGGCGGGAGGTCACACAGATACGCAGTATTTT. Its protein reads: CASSLQAGGHTDTQYF.